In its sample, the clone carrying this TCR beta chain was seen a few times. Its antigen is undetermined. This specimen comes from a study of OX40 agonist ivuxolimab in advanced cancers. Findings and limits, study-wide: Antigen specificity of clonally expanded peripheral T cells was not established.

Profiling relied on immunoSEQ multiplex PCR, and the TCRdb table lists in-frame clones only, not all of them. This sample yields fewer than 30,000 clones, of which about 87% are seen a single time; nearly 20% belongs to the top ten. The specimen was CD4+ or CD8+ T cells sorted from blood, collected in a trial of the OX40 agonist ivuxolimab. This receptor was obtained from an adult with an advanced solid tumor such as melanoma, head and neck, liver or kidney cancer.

DNA for the CDR3: TGTGCCAGCAGTGGGCAACTAGCGGGGGGCACAGATACGCAGTATTTT. Amino acid sequence: CASSGQLAGGTDTQYF. The rearrangement joins TRBV2 to TRBJ2-3; 11 bases map to TRBD2. CDR1 SNHLY and CDR2 FYNNEI come from the germline V gene. This CDR3 has 16 amino acids. Trimming at V came to 4 bases and at J to 1 base, leaving 4 bases not matched to a gene. Complete variable domain (other parts from reference TRBV2 and TRBJ2-3): EPEVTQTPSHQVTQMGQEVILRCVPISNHLYFYWYRQILGQKVEFLVSFYNNEISEKSEIFDDQFSVERPDGSNFTLKIRSTKLEDSAMYFCASSGQLAGGTDTQYFGPGTRLTVL.